The 13 T cell receptor beta chains below come from one sample, sequenced in a study of T cell repertoires in cytomegalovirus infection (dated by TCRdb to the late 2010s). The run used an Illumina HiSeq 1500. The public reads were reanalyzed by TCRdb: fastp trimming at Q25, MiXCR alignment, in-frame beta chains only. Records with the same CDR3 protein are collapsed into one entry carrying the most frequent genes and DNA. Counted in this sample were 640,000 or so distinct CDR3 sequences; around 31% of them appeared once. Jointly, the top ten make up over 15% of the sample. The sample's treatment or condition label is to be understood as: in vitro stimulation with specific CMV peptide epitopes to enrich CMV-specific T cells. Their cognate antigens are unknown. The sample was cultured PBMCs, taken from culture after CMV antigen stimulation. The receptors here all came from a human donor in good health (CMV status not recorded). Some clones in this sample may be carry-over from other donors' samples.

This clonotype was seen a handful of times. The rearrangement joins TRBV20-1 to TRBJ2-1; the match to TRBD2 covers 11 bases. The CDR3 spans 14 residues. Germline values: CDR1 DFQATT, CDR2 SNEGSKA (reference sequence). J gave up 5 bases and V 4 bases, and 4 bases lay outside the gene matches. CDR3 coding DNA: TGCAGTGCTATAGGACTAGCGGGCCACAATGAGCAGTTCTTC. Encoded protein: CSAIGLAGHNEQFF.

This clonotype was seen more than once but under ten times. This chain uses TRBV7-2 with TRBJ2-7, with TRBD1 identical over 9 bases. Germline V lookup: CDR1 SGHTA, CDR2 FQGNSA. The CDR3 totals 16 residues. V shed 1 base, J shed 3 bases, and the junction held 7 bases outside the gene matches. CDR3 region: CASSLGGTGMGYEQYF. The CDR3 nucleotides read TGTGCCAGCAGCTTAGGGGGGACAGGGATGGGCTACGAGCAGTACTTC.

This clonotype has a handful of counts. The rearrangement joins TRBV7-2 to TRBJ2-1; D remains unclear. V was clipped by 2 bases and J by 0 bases, with 8 bases between them. The germline V gene encodes CDR1 SGHTA and CDR2 FQGNSA. This CDR3 region has 15 residues. The CDR3 region is CASSLTGISYNEQFF. For the CDR3, the DNA is TGTGCCAGCAGCTTAACGGGTATCTCCTACAATGAGCAGTTCTTC.

This chain links TRBV4-2 with TRBJ1-1; 7 positions match TRBD1. The CDR3 spans 15 residues. The germline V gene has CDR1 LGHNA and CDR2 YNFKEQ. J was trimmed by 7 bases and V by 3 bases; bases with no gene match: 11. CDR3 DNA: TGTGCCAGCAGCCAGACCCAGGGGGTTGCAGGTGAAGCTTTCTTT. It translates to CASSQTQGVAGEAFF.

V gene TRBV20-1 combines with J gene TRBJ2-5; D not resolved. Germline values: CDR1 DFQATT, CDR2 SNEGSKA (reference sequence). The CDR3 length is 12 residues. Deletions cut 3 bases from V and 5 bases from J, with 10 bases between. The CDR3 region is CSASLLRETQYF. As DNA, the CDR3 is TGCAGTGCTAGTTTACTGCGTGAGACCCAGTACTTC.

This rearrangement joins TRBV12-5 to TRBJ1-5, with 9 bases fitting TRBD1. CDR1 and CDR2 from the germline V gene are LGHNT and FRNRAP. With V trimmed by 10 bases and J by 3 bases, 4 bases remained unmatched. This CDR3 has 13 residues. The CDR3 sequence: CATGQGINQPQHF. The CDR3 coding sequence is TGTGCTACCGGACAGGGGATCAATCAGCCCCAGCATTTT.

This clonotype has only a few counts. The rearrangement uses TRBV6-8 and TRBJ2-1, with D possibly matching TRBD1 (5 bases). V dropped 9 bases and J dropped 4 bases, with 19 bases sitting between them. The CDR3 is made up of 15 amino acids. Germline V gene lookup returns CDR1 MNHGY and CDR2 SAAAGT. DNA of the CDR3: TGTGCCAGTCCCCCGGACACAGGCCAATACAATGAGCAGTTCTTC. Translation gives CASPPDTGQYNEQFF.

The chain couples TRBV11-2 to TRBJ2-7; TRBD2 might be the D (6 bases). Germline values: CDR1 SGHAT, CDR2 FQNNGV. V was cut by 5 bases and J by 3 bases, with 26 bases left in between. The CDR3 length is 18 residues. The CDR3 region has the DNA TGTGCCAGCAGCCCTGAATGGGGTGGGCCGGGACTTAACTACGAGCAGTACTTC. This sequence encodes CASSPEWGGPGLNYEQYF.

This clonotype was observed at least ten times. V gene TRBV7-2 combines with J gene TRBJ1-1; D gene ambiguous. Germline V gene data show CDR1 as SGHTA and CDR2 as FQGNSA. V was shortened by 1 base and J by 0 bases, with 9 bases between the two germline ends. This CDR3 has 15 amino acids. CDR3 residues: CASSLVAYMNTEAFF. CDR3 DNA sequence: TGTGCCAGCAGCTTAGTTGCGTACATGAACACTGAAGCTTTCTTT.

The CDR3 DNA reads TGTGCCAGCAGCCCGAGCGGGGGACAGACCCAGTACTTC. This sequence encodes CASSPSGGQTQYF. This sequence joins TRBV6-6 and TRBJ2-5; 8 positions agree with TRBD2. Germline values: CDR1 MNHNY, CDR2 SVGAGI (reference sequence). Losses at the gene ends were 6 bases for V and 6 bases for J; bases not matched to a gene: 6. The CDR3 length is 13 residues.

This chain uses TRBV7-9 with TRBJ1-1; the D is unclear. The CDR3 is 11 amino acids. V was cut by 11 bases and J by 1 base, with 8 bases left in between. CDR1 and CDR2 (germline): SEHNR, FQNEAQ (reference sequence). The CDR3 loop reads CALGTNTEAFF. CDR3 bases: TGTGCCTTAGGAACGAACACTGAAGCTTTCTTT.

This clonotype was seen many times. The rearrangement uses TRBV7-9 and TRBJ2-2; D is possibly TRBD2 (6 bases). V lost 5 bases and J 4 bases, leaving 14 bases between the germline ends. Germline CDR1 is SEHNR and CDR2 is FQNEAQ (reference sequence). The CDR3 spans 15 residues. The CDR3 reads CASSRDSLSTGELFF. In DNA form, the CDR3 reads TGTGCCAGCAGCCGGGACTCCCTAAGCACCGGGGAGCTGTTTTTT.

There are a few counts of this clonotype. The chain carries TRBV4-1 and TRBJ1-2; 8 bases fit TRBD1. J was trimmed by 5 bases and V by 5 bases; bases with no gene match: 10. This CDR3 is 15 amino acids long. Looked up from germline, CDR1 is MGHRA and CDR2 is YSYEKL. CDR3: CASSFDRGPSYGYTF. The CDR3 DNA sequence: TGCGCCAGCAGCTTCGACAGGGGCCCTTCGTATGGCTACACCTTC.